Below, one T cell receptor beta chain is given with its context. In the source study's methods: Reference gene primer amplification gave nucleated cell count estimates. TCRdb's copy holds only in-frame clones and misses some; the assay was immunoSEQ multiplex PCR. That table furnishes V, J and clone size, whereas the DNA furnished D and trimming. The table records approximately 290,000 clones, around nine tenths of them present only once. This sample is part of a study of blood T cell repertoires in COVID-19. On the study more broadly: Italy, Spain and the United States were the sources of the convalescent and acute COVID-19 samples. The analysed material was cDNA or gDNA that came from T cells, B-cell-depleted T cells, or PBMCs.

Germline V gene lookup returns CDR1 SGDLS and CDR2 YYNGEE. The CDR3 consists of 15 residues. With 3 bases removed from V and 7 bases from J, the gap between germline ends came to 19 bases. The sequence was obtained from a man aged 30 to 39 with acute or convalescent COVID-19. The sample taken for sequencing was peripheral blood. The genes are TRBV9 and TRBJ1-2; D might be TRBD1 (6 bases). CDR3 protein: CASSDLGQRRGGYTF. The CDR3 DNA follows: TGTGCCAGCAGCGACTTGGGACAAAGAAGAGGTGGCTACACCTTC.